Sequencing of this T cell receptor (beta chain) was carried out in a study of CD4 and CD8 cells across lung adenocarcinoma regions. Germline loops: CDR1 MNHEY, CDR2 SMNVEV (reference sequence). The CDR3 totals 17 residues. Between the trimmed V and J ends, which lost 3 bases and 0 bases, there was a span of 15 bases. MiXCR, applied by TCRdb to the PCR reads, yields one record per CDR3 protein. The top ten clones hold around a quarter of a sample with around 19,000 distinct CDR3 sequences, 54% of them seen once. The chain joins TRBV27 to TRBJ2-1; maybe TRBD1 (5 bases). Sequences were obtained from CD8+ T cells from the center of a lung tumor. The clonotype comes from a female donor with lung adenocarcinoma. The CD4 and CD8 labels of this study may be unreliable. The DNA for the CDR3 is TGTGCCAGCAGTTTTGGGGCAGGCCCCATCTCCTACAATGAGCAGTTCTTC. Its protein product is CASSFGAGPISYNEQFF.